Presented here are 5 T cell receptor beta chains from one specimen sequenced in a study of T cell responses to AZD1222 COVID-19 vaccine. Only in-frame clones appear in the TCRdb table, and some are missing; sequencing was by immunoSEQ multiplex PCR. This table has 95,000 to 110,000 clones, 90% to 95% appearing once. Sample: peripheral blood, taken on day 0 of AZD1222 vaccination. The source is an adult in good health.

The chain joins TRBV6-5 to TRBJ1-2, with D maybe TRBD1 (5 bases). The CDR3 length is 15 residues. Per the germline V gene, CDR1 is MNHEY and CDR2 is SVGAGI. V lost 4 bases and J 2 bases, leaving 14 bases between the germline ends. This chain's CDR3 is CASSSQGGGNYGYTF. The CDR3 DNA reads TGTGCCAGCAGTTCCCAGGGAGGTGGCAACTATGGCTACACCTTC.

J is TRBJ2-1 and V is TRBV7-9, with 7 bases fitting TRBD1. V lost 2 bases to trimming and J lost 7 bases; unmatched junction nucleotides: 2. Germline CDR1 and CDR2: SEHNR and FQNEAQ (reference sequence). The CDR3 extends over 13 amino acids. CDR3 loop: CASSLPTGNEQFF. CDR3 bases: TGTGCCAGCAGCTTACCGACAGGGAATGAGCAGTTCTTC.

This CDR3 reads CASSQDRWESGYTF. In DNA form, the CDR3 reads TGTGCCAGCAGCCAAGATCGATGGGAGAGTGGCTACACCTTC. The chain links TRBV14 to TRBJ1-2; D not resolved. This CDR3 is 14 amino acids long. V gave up 0 bases and J gave up 7 bases, with 12 bases separating them. Germline lookup yields CDR1 SGHDN and CDR2 FVKESK.

J is TRBJ1-5 and V is TRBV11-3; D is possibly TRBD1 (6 bases). The CDR3 totals 18 residues. CDR1 is SGHNT, CDR2 YENEEA, per germline. Trimming left V 3 bases short and J 1 base short, with 19 bases between. CDR3 DNA: TGTGCCAGCAGCTTCATCCCCACAGGGTCGGAAAGCAATCAGCCCCAGCATTTT. This gives the protein CASSFIPTGSESNQPQHF. Full variable domain (remainder filled in from reference TRBV11-3 and TRBJ1-5): EAGVVQSPRYKIIEKKQPVAFWCNPISGHNTLYWYLQNLGQGPELLIRYENEEAVDDSQLPKDRFSAERLKGVDSTLKIQPAELGDSAVYLCASSFIPTGSESNQPQHFGDGTRLSIL.

The J gene is TRBJ2-2, the V gene TRBV5-4; 13 nucleotides agree with TRBD2. Germline assignment: CDR1 SGHNT and CDR2 YYREEE (reference sequence). The CDR3 consists of 16 residues. Trimming at V came to 4 bases and at J to 5 bases, leaving 5 bases not matched to a gene. DNA of the CDR3: TGTGCCAGCAGCACAGGACTAGCGGGGGATACCGGGGAGCTGTTTTTT. This translates into CASSTGLAGDTGELFF.